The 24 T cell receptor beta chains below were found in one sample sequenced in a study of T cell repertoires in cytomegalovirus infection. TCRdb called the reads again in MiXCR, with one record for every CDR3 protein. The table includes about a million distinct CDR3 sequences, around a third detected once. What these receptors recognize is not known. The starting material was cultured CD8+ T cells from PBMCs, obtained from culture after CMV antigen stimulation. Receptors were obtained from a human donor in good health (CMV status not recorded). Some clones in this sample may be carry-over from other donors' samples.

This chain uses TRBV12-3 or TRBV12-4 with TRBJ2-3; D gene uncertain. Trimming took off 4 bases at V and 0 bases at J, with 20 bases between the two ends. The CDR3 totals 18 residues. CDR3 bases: TGTGCCAGCAGTTCCCTCTATCGGACGGGTACTAGCACAGATACGCAGTATTTT. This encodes CASSSLYRTGTSTDTQYF.

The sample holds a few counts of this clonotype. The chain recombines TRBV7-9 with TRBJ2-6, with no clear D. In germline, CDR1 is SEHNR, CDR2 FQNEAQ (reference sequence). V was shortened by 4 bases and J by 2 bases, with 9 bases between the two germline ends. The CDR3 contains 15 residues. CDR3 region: CASSSSLTGANVLTF. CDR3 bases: TGTGCCAGCAGCTCGTCCCTGACTGGGGCCAACGTCCTGACTTTC.

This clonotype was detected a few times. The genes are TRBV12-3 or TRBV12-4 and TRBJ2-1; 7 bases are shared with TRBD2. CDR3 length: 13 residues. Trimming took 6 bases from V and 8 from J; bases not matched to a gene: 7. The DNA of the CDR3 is TGTGCCAGCAGCCCGGGGAGGGGACATGAGCAGTTCTTC. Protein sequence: CASSPGRGHEQFF.

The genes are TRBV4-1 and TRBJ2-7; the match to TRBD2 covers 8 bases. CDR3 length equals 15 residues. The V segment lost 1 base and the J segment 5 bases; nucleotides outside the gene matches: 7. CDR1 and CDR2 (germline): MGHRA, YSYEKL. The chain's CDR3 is CASSQVVTSEDEQYF. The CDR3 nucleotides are TGCGCCAGCAGCCAAGTTGTGACTAGCGAGGACGAGCAGTACTTC.

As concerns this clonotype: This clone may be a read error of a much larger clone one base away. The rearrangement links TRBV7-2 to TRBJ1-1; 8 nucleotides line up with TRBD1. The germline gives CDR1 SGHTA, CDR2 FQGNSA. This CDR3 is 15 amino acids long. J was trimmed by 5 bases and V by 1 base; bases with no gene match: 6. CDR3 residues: CASSLVRRGRTEAFF. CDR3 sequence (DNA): TGTGCCAGCAGCTTAGTGCGCAGGGGGCGGACTGAAGCTTTCTTT.

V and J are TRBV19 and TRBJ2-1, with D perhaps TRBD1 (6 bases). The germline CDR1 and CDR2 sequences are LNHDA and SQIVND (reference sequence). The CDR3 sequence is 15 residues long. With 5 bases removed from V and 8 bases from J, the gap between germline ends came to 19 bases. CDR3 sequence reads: CASSALDRSRDEQFF. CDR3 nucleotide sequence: TGTGCCAGTAGTGCCCTAGACAGGTCCAGGGATGAGCAGTTCTTC.

CDR3 residues: CASSFGYRQANFQETQYF. CDR3 nucleotide sequence: TGTGCCAGCAGTTTTGGGTATCGACAGGCCAATTTTCAAGAGACCCAGTACTTC. This chain links TRBV12-3 or TRBV12-4 with TRBJ2-5; TRBD1 might be the D (6 bases). The CDR3 runs 18 residues. V was trimmed by 3 bases and J by 2 bases, leaving 22 bases between them.

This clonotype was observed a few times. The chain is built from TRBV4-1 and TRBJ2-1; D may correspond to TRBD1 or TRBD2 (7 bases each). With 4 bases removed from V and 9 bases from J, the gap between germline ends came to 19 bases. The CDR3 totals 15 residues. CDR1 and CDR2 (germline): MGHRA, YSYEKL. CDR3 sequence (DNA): TGCGCCAGCAGCCTCTGGACAGGCGGGAGCACTGAGCAGTTCTTC. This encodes CASSLWTGGSTEQFF.

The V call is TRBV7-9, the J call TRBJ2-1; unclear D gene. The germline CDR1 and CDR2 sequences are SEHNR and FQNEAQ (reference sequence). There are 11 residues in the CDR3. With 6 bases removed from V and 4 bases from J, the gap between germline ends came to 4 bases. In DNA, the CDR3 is TGTGCCAGCAGGATTTACAATGAGCAGTTCTTC. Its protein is CASRIYNEQFF.

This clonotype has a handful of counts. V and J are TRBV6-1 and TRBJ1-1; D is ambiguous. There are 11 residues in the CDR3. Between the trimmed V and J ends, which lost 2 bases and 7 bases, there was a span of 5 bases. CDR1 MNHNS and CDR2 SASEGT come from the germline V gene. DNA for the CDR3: TGTGCCAGCAGTGAACCTATTGAAGCTTTCTTT. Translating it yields CASSEPIEAFF.

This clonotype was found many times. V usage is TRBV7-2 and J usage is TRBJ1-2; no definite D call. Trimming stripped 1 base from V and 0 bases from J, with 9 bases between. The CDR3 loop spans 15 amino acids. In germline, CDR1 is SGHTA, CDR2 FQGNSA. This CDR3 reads CASSLGHSANYGYTF. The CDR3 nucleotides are TGTGCCAGCAGCTTAGGACACTCAGCTAACTATGGCTACACCTTC.

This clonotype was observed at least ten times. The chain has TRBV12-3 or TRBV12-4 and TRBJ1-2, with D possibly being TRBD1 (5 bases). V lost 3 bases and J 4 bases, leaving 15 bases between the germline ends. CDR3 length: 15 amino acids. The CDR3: CASSFRQGRLYGYTF. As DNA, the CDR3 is TGTGCCAGCAGTTTCAGGCAGGGAAGGCTCTATGGCTACACCTTC.

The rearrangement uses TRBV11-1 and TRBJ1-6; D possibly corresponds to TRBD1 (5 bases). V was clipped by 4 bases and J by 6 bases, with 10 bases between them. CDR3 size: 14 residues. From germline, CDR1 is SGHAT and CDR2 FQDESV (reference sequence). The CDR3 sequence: CASSSDNFNSPLHF. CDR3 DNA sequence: TGTGCCAGCAGCTCGGACAACTTTAATTCACCCCTCCACTTT.

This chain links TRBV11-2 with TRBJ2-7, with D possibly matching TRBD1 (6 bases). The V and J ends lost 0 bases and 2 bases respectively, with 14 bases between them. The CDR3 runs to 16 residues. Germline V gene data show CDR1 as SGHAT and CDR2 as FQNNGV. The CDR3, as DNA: TGTGCCAGCAGCTTAGATACCGGACAGATCCCCTACGAGCAGTACGTC. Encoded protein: CASSLDTGQIPYEQYV.

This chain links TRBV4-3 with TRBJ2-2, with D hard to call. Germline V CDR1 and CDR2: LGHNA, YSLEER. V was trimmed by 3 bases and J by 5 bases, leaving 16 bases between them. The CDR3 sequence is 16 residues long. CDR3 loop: CASSHTPLERTGELFF. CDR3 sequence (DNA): TGCGCCAGCAGCCACACCCCCCTGGAAAGGACCGGGGAGCTGTTTTTT.

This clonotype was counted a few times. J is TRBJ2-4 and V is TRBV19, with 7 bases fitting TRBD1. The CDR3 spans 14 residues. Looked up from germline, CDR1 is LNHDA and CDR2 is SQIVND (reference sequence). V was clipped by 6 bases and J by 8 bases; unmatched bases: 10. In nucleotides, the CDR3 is TGTGCCAGTAGAGATTACAGGGGCTTAGACATTCAGTACTTC. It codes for CASRDYRGLDIQYF.

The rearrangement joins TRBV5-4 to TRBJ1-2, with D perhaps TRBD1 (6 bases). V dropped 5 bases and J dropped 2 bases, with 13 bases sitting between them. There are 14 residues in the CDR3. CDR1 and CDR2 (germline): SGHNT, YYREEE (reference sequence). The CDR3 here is CASSGGAGNYGYTF. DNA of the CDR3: TGTGCCAGCAGTGGGGGGGCAGGCAACTATGGCTACACCTTC.

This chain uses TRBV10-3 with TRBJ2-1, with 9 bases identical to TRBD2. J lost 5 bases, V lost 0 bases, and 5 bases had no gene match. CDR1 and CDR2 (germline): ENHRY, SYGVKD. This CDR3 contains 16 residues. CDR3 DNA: TGTGCCATCAGTGAGTCGGCGGGGGGGACCAACAATGAGCAGTTCTTC. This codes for CAISESAGGTNNEQFF.

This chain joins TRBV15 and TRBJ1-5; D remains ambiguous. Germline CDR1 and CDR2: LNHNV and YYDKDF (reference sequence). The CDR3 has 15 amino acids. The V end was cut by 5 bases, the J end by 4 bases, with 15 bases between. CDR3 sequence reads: CATSGEKIRNQPQHF. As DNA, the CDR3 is TGTGCCACCAGCGGGGAGAAGATAAGGAATCAGCCCCAGCATTTT. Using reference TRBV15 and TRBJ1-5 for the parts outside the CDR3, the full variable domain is DAMVIQNPRYQVTQFGKPVTLSCSQTLNHNVMYWYQQKSSQAPKLLFHYYDKDFNNEADTPDNFQSRRPNTSFCFLDIRSPGLGDTAMYLCATSGEKIRNQPQHFGDGTRLSIL.

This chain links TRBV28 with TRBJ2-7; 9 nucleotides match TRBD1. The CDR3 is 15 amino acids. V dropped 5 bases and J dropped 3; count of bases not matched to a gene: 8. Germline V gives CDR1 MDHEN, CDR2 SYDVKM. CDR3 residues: CASSTRDRARYEQYV. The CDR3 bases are TGTGCCAGCAGTACCCGGGACAGGGCGCGCTACGAGCAGTACGTC.

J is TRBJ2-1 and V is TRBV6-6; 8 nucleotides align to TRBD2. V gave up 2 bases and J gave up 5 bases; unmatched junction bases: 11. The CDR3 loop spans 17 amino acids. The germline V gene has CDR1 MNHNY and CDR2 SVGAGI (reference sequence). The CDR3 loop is CASSYGAAGGYHNEQFF. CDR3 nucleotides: TGTGCCAGCAGTTACGGGGCCGCGGGGGGTTATCACAATGAGCAGTTCTTC.

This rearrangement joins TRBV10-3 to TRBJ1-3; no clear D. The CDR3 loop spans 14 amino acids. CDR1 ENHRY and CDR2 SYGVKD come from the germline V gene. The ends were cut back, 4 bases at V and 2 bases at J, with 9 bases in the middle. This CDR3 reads CAISALGAGNTIYF. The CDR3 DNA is TGTGCCATCAGTGCTCTCGGGGCTGGAAACACCATATATTTT.

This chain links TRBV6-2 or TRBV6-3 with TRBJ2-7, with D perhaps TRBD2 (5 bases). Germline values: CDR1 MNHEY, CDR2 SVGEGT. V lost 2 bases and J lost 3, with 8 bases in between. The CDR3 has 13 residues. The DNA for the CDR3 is TGTGCCAGCAGTTACGAGGGAAACTACGAGCAGTACTTC. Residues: CASSYEGNYEQYF.

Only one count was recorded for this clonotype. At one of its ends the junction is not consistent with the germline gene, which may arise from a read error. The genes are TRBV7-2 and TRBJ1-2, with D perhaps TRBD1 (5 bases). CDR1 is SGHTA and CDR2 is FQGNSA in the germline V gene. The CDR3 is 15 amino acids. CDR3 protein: CASSLGGVQLFDYSF. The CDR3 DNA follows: TGTGCCAGCAGCTTAGGGGGGGTTCAGTTGTTCGACTACTCCTTC. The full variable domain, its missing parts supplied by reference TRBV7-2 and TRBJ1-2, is GAGVSQSPSNKVTEKGKDVELRCDPISGHTALYWYRQSLGQGLEFLIYFQGNSAPDKSGLPSDRFSAERTGGSVSTLTIQRTQQEDSAVYLCASSLGGVQLFDYSFGSGTRLTVV.